This record looks at one TCR beta chain sequence and its context. These data originate in a study of blood T cells in healthy people across ages. Primed by a sample-barcoded 5' primer and a J-beta primer mix, a second PCR proceeded for about 7 to 12 cycles. TCRdb processed the 5' RACE reads anew with MiXCR; each CDR3 protein has one entry. The sample has 600,000 or so distinct CDR3 sequences, around 20% seen once. The source is an older man in good health. Sequenced material: blood.

The CDR3 is CASSTGQGSYGYTF. For the CDR3, the DNA is TGCGCCAGCAGCACAGGACAGGGTTCCTATGGCTACACCTTC. The V call is TRBV5-1, the J call TRBJ1-2; 8 bases are shared with TRBD1. The CDR3 runs to 14 residues. CDR1 and CDR2 (germline): SGHRS, YFSETQ. V lost 4 bases to trimming and J lost 4 bases; unmatched junction nucleotides: 6.